This T cell receptor beta chain was identified in a study of T cell changes during pregnancy in multiple sclerosis. TCRdb's copy holds only in-frame clones and misses some; the assay was immunoSEQ multiplex PCR. This table has approximately 130,000 clones, approximately 96% appearing once. The germline gives CDR1 SNHLY, CDR2 FYNNEI. The CDR3 loop spans 14 amino acids. Trimming took 6 bases from V and 11 from J; bases not matched to a gene: 12. This TCR came from a female donor with multiple sclerosis, enrolled in a pregnancy study. The specimen comprised peripheral blood, sampled after pregnancy. J is TRBJ2-7 and V is TRBV2, with 11 nucleotides matching TRBD2. The CDR3 reads CASSDSGRAWGKYF. CDR3 DNA: TGTGCCAGCAGCGATAGCGGGAGGGCCTGGGGAAAGTACTTC.